This T cell receptor beta chain originates from a study of identical twins. Findings and limits, study-wide: Weaker excess sharing between twins was seen in beta out-of-frame sequences.

V lost 3 bases to trimming and J lost 9 bases; unmatched junction nucleotides: 9. This CDR3 region has 14 residues. The authors used template switching to add a universal primer site and gave cDNA unique molecular identifiers. TCRdb reprocessed the 5' RACE reads via MiXCR and lists one record per CDR3 protein. The sample has under 900,000 distinct CDR3 sequences, around 12% seen once. This clonotype appeared many times. What it recognizes is unknown. This same sample was also part of a study on yellow fever vaccine responses in identical twins.

This sequence joins TRBV12-3 or TRBV12-4 and TRBJ2-3; TRBD2 matches 7 bases. The origin of this receptor is a woman under 30 in good health. The source material was PBMCs. The CDR3 DNA reads as TGTGCCAGCAGTTTTGGGCGGGAGAGAGTCACGCAGTATTTT. This encodes CASSFGRERVTQYF.